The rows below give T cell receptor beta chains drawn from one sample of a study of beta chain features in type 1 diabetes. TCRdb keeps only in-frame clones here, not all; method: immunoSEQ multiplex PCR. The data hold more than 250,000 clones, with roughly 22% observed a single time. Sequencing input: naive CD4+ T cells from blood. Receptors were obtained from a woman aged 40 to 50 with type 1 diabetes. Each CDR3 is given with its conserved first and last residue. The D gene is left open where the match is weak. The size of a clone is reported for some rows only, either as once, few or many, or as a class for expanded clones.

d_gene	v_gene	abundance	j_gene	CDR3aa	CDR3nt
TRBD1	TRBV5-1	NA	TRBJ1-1	CASSLVGDRLNTEAFF	TGCGCCAGCAGCTTGGTTGGGGACAGGTTGAACACTGAAGCTTTCTTT
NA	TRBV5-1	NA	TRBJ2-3	CASSGEVITTDTQYF	TGCGCCAGCAGTGGAGAGGTGATTACCACAGATACGCAGTATTTT
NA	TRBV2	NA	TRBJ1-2	CASRRGPNYGYTF	TGTGCCAGCAGGCGGGGCCCTAACTATGGCTACACCTTC
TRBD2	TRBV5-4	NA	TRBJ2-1	CASSAGLVEAEQFF	TGTGCCAGCAGCGCGGGACTAGTGGAGGCTGAGCAGTTCTTC
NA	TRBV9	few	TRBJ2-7	CASSVGPGSSYEQYF	TGTGCCAGCAGCGTAGGACCGGGGAGCTCCTACGAGCAGTACTTC
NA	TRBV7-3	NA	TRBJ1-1	CASSLVRDTEAFF	TGTGCCAGCAGCTTAGTCCGGGACACTGAAGCTTTCTTT
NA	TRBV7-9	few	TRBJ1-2	CASSSDISNYGYTF	TGTGCCAGCAGCTCCGACATCTCTAACTATGGCTACACCTTC
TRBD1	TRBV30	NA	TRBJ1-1	CAWSGTGALLMITEAFF	TGTGCCTGGAGCGGGACAGGGGCTTTGCTGATGATTACTGAAGCTTTCTTT
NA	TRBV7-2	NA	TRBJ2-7	CASSYGQNYEQYF	TGTGCCAGCAGCTATGGACAGAACTACGAGCAGTACTTC
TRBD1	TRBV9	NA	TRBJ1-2	CASSGHPGQGIDGYTF	TGTGCCAGCAGCGGACACCCGGGACAGGGGATCGATGGCTACACCTTC
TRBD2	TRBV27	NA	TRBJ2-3	CASSPLAGGDTQYF	TGTGCCAGCAGTCCTCTAGCGGGAGGGGATACGCAGTATTTT
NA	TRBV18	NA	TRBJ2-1	CASSPRGLMDNEQFF	TGTGCCAGCTCACCCAGGGGACTAATGGACAATGAGCAGTTCTTC
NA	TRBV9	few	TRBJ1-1	CASTVGQSMNTEAFF	TGTGCCAGCACCGTAGGACAGAGCATGAACACTGAAGCTTTCTTT
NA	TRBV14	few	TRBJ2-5	CASSQRYPQETQYF	TGTGCCAGCAGCCAGCGATACCCACAAGAGACCCAGTACTTC
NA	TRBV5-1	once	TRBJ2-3	CASSLGTAKFTDTQYF	TGCGCCAGCAGCTTGGGGACAGCTAAGTTCACAGATACGCAGTATTTT
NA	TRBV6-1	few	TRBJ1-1	CASTIDSTYTEAFF	TGTGCCAGCACCATCGACAGTACCTACACTGAAGCTTTCTTT
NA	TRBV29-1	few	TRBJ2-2	CSVERAGVNTGELFF	TGCAGCGTTGAAAGGGCAGGGGTGAACACCGGGGAGCTGTTTTTT
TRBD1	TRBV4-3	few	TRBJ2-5	CASSRDSQETQYF	TGCGCCAGCTCCCGGGACAGTCAAGAGACCCAGTACTTC
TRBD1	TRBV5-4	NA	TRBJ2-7	CASSLFFRGKYEQYF	TGTGCCAGCAGCTTGTTCTTCAGGGGGAAATACGAGCAGTACTTC
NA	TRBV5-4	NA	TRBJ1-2	CASSPGGTFDYGYTF	TGTGCCAGCAGCCCGGGGGGGACTTTTGACTATGGCTACACCTTC
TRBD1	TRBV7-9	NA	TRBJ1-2	CASSPRDRGRGVGYTF	TGTGCCAGCAGCCCCCGGGACAGGGGGCGAGGTGTAGGCTACACCTTC